This entry concerns a single TCR beta chain. This sample was taken from a study of CD8 T cells in Susac syndrome. CDR3 size: 12 residues. Germline V gene sequence: CDR1 GTSNPN, CDR2 SVGIG (reference sequence). V lost 4 bases and J 6 bases, leaving 10 bases between the germline ends. A quantity of roughly 0.5 to 1 ug RNA underwent reverse transcription using random hexamers. MiXCR was run by TCRdb on the immunoSEQ multiplex PCR reads, yielding one entry per CDR3 protein. The sample lists about 240,000 distinct CDR3 sequences, about 95% occurring once. Sequencing was carried out using CD4+ T cells from PBMCs. This TCR came from a human donor with Susac syndrome. V usage is TRBV30 and J usage is TRBJ2-1; D remains unclear. The CDR3 nucleotides read TGTGCCTGGAACTCGCCCCGCAATGAGCAGTTCTTC. Amino acids: CAWNSPRNEQFF.